Below are 8 T cell receptor beta chains sequenced from a single sample in a study of T-cell reconstitution after alpha-beta-depleted transplantation in children. Unique molecular identifiers featured in how the TCRbeta library was prepared. Each CDR3 protein is one row after TCRdb ran MiXCR on the PCR reads. The table has some 250,000 distinct CDR3 sequences, around 12% seen once; the top ten hold 2% to 3%. The source material was PBMCs from the stem cell graft donor, sampled from the stem cell graft. These receptors originate from a human donor who donated a stem cell graft to a child with acute lymphoblastic leukemia.

This clonotype occurred many times. J is TRBJ1-1 and V is TRBV29-1; perhaps TRBD1 as D (6 bases). CDR3 length: 12 residues. Germline loops: CDR1 SQVTM, CDR2 ANQGSEA. The germline V and J ends were trimmed by 4 bases and 1 base, with 7 bases remaining between them. This chain's CDR3 is CSVAGANTEAFF. In DNA, the CDR3 is TGCAGCGTTGCGGGGGCGAACACTGAAGCTTTCTTT.

In this sample, this clonotype turned up many times. V is TRBV7-9 and J is TRBJ2-2; D gene ambiguous. The V gene lost 1 base and the J gene lost 8 bases, with 11 bases spanning the gap. The CDR3 has 14 amino acids. Germline V gene lookup returns CDR1 SEHNR and CDR2 FQNEAQ (reference sequence). In DNA, the CDR3 is TGTGCCAGCAGCTTAGACGTGGGATTGGGGGAGCTGTTTTTT. This gives the protein CASSLDVGLGELFF.

This clonotype was seen more than once but under ten times. CDR3 sequence: CSARDSPGREIYEQYF. The CDR3 nucleotides read TGCAGTGCTAGAGATTCCCCGGGCAGGGAAATTTACGAGCAGTACTTC. The J gene is TRBJ2-7, the V gene TRBV20-1, with D perhaps TRBD1 (5 bases). Germline V CDR1 and CDR2: DFQATT, SNEGSKA (reference sequence). The V end lost 0 bases, the J end lost 4 bases, and 19 bases lay between the germline ends. The CDR3 is 16 residues long.

The V and J genes are TRBV7-2 and TRBJ2-7; either TRBD1 or TRBD2 may fit D (5 bases each). Germline V lookup: CDR1 SGHTA, CDR2 FQGNSA. Trimming removed 2 bases at V and 8 bases at J, with 10 bases between. CDR3 length equals 12 residues. Here the CDR3 reads CASSLYPGQQYF. The CDR3 region has the DNA TGTGCCAGCAGCTTATACCCGGGACAGCAGTACTTC.

This clonotype was detected only once. This could be a read error, since a much larger clone is one nucleotide away. This chain joins TRBV6-2 or TRBV6-3 and TRBJ2-3; the D is unclear. Germline V gives CDR1 MNHEY, CDR2 SVGEGT. The CDR3 runs to 17 residues. The CDR3 is CATSYDSWTDFTDTQYF. The CDR3 DNA sequence: TGTGCCACCAGTTACGATTCTTGGACGGATTTCACAGATACGCAGTATTTT.

This chain joins TRBV4-2 and TRBJ1-2, with D maybe TRBD1 (5 bases). The CDR3 runs 15 residues. Trimming stripped 0 bases from V and 6 bases from J, with 14 bases between. The germline CDR1 and CDR2 sequences are LGHNA and YNFKEQ. As DNA, the CDR3 is TGTGCCAGCAGCCAAGATCCCCAGGGTTTAGATGGCTACACCTTC. It is translated as CASSQDPQGLDGYTF.

A few counts support this clonotype. This chain connects TRBV11-2 to TRBJ2-6, with 7 bases identical to TRBD2. The germline V gene has CDR1 SGHAT and CDR2 FQNNGV. This CDR3 contains 20 residues. Trimming at V came to 2 bases and at J to 0 bases, leaving 13 bases not matched to a gene. The CDR3: CASSLQPSRTRISGANVLTF. CDR3 coding DNA: TGTGCCAGCAGCTTACAACCCTCCCGGACTAGGATCTCTGGGGCCAACGTCCTGACTTTC.

This clonotype came up many times. This chain links TRBV12-3 or TRBV12-4 with TRBJ1-5; TRBD1 matches 7 bases. The junction had 6 bases not matched to a gene; V was cut back by 1 base and J by 6 bases. This CDR3 spans 15 amino acids. CDR3 in amino acids: CASSLVTGVGQPQHF. CDR3 bases: TGTGCCAGCAGTTTAGTTACAGGGGTGGGTCAGCCCCAGCATTTT.